The 2 T cell receptor beta chains below were found in one sample sequenced in a study of T-cell memory formation after mild COVID-19. One entry per CDR3 protein results from TCRdb running MiXCR on the 5' RACE reads. The sample carries 430,000 or so distinct CDR3 sequences, about 23% recorded once. The specimen was PBMCs or a T cell subset sorted from them (not recorded which). The receptor set was obtained from an adult woman who had mild COVID-19 (a few samples of this study predate the infection). Cell type and time point are not known.

The chain joins TRBV29-1 to TRBJ2-1; 8 nucleotides match TRBD2. V shed 7 bases and J 3 bases; nucleotides not matched to a gene: 11. This CDR3 region has 15 residues. The germline V gene has CDR1 SQVTM and CDR2 ANQGSEA. The DNA of the CDR3 is TGCAGCGAGGCCCCGCCGGGGGGGCTCTACAATGAGCAGTTCTTC. This encodes CSEAPPGGLYNEQFF.

In this sample, this clonotype turned up a few times. V gene TRBV24-1 combines with J gene TRBJ2-3; D uncertain. The germline V gene encodes CDR1 KGHDR and CDR2 SFDVKD. This CDR3 comprises 12 residues. V lost 2 bases and J lost 2, with 1 base in between. The CDR3 sequence: CATSDYTDTQYF. The DNA for the CDR3 is TGTGCCACCAGTGATTACACAGATACGCAGTATTTT.